This TCR beta chain was obtained from a study of shared clonotypes between healthy human individuals. Regarding the study as a whole: Generally, naive subsets (rather than memory subsets) showed larger estimated richness.

Clones were sequenced by immunoSEQ multiplex PCR, and TCRdb holds only the in-frame ones, with some missing. The sample carries 950,000 to 1,200,000 clones, approximately 77% recorded once. Note on this clone: Its antigen is not known.

Every one of the donors was a Caucasian adult that lived in Nashville, Tennessee. Germline CDR1 SGDLS, CDR2 YYNGEE. Germline trimming cut 3 bases from V and 7 bases from J; bases unmatched to any gene: 8. This CDR3 spans 16 amino acids. The rearrangement joins TRBV9 to TRBJ2-1, with 12 bases aligning to TRBD2. The sequencing input was memory CD4+ T cells from PBMCs. Subset given: CD45RA-negative fraction. The TCR comes from a young man in good health. Some clones in this sample may be carry-over from other donors' samples. Written as DNA, the CDR3 is TGTGCCAGCAGCGACCCGACTAGCGGGAGTCGGAATGAGCAGTTCTTC. The encoded protein is CASSDPTSGSRNEQFF.